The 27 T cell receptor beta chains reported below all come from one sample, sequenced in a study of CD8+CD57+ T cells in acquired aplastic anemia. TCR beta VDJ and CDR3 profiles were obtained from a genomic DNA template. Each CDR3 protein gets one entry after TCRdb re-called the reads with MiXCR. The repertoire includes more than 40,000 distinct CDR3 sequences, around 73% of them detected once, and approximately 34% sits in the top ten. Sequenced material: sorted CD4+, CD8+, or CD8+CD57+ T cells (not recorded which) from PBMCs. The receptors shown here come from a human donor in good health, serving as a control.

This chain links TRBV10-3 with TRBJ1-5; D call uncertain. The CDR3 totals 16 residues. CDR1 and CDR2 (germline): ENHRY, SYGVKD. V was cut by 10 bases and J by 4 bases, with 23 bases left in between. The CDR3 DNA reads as TGTGCCAGCACCCGCACGAGGACCCCCTCAAATCAGCCCCAGCATTTT. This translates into CASTRTRTPSNQPQHF.

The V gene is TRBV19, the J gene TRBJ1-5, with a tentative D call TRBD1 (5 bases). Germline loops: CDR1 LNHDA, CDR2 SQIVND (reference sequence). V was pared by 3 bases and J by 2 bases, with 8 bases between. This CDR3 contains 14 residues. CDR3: CASSILGGNQPQHF. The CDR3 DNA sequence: TGTGCCAGTAGTATTTTAGGGGGCAATCAGCCCCAGCATTTT.

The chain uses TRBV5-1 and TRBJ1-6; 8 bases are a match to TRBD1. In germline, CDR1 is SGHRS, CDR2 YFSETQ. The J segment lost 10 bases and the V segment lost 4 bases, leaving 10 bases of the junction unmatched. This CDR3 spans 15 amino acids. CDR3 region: CASSTDRESGSPLHF. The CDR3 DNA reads TGCGCCAGCAGCACGGACAGGGAGAGTGGGTCACCCCTCCACTTT.

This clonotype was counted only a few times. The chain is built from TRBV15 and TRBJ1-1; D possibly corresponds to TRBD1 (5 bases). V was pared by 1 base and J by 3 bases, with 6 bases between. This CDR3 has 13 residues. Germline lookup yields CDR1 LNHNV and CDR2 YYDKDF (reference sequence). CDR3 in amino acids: CATSRARDTEAFF. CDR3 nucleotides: TGTGCCACCAGCAGAGCCAGGGACACTGAAGCTTTCTTT.

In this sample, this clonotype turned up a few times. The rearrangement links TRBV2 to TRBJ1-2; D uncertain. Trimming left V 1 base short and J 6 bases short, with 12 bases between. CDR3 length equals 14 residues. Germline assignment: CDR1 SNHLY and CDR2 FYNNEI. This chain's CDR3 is CASSEEPNGNGYTF. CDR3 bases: TGTGCCAGCAGTGAAGAACCGAACGGTAATGGCTACACCTTC.

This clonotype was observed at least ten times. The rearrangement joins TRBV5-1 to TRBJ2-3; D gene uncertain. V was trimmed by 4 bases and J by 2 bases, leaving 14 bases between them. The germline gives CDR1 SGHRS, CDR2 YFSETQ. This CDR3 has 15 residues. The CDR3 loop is CASSGRTLPTDTQYF. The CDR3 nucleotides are TGCGCCAGCAGCGGGCGGACCCTACCCACAGATACGCAGTATTTT.

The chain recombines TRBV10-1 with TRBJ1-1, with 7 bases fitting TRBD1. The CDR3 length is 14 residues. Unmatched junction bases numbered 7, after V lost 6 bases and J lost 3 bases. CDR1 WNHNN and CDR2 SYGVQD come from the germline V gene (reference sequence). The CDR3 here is CASSTGDHHTEAFF. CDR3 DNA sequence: TGCGCCAGCAGCACAGGGGATCACCACACTGAAGCTTTCTTT.

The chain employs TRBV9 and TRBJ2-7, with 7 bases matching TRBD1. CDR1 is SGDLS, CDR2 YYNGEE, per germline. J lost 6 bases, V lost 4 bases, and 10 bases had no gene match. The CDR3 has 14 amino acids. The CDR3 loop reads CASSKGQATFEQYF. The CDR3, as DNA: TGTGCCAGCAGCAAAGGACAGGCTACCTTCGAGCAGTACTTC.

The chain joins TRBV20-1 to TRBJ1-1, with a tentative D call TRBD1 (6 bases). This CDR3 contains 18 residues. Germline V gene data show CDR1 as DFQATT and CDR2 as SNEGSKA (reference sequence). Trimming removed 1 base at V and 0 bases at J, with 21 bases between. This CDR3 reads CSARGGGRGTYMNTEAFF. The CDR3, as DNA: TGCAGTGCTAGAGGAGGGGGAAGAGGAACATACATGAACACTGAAGCTTTCTTT.

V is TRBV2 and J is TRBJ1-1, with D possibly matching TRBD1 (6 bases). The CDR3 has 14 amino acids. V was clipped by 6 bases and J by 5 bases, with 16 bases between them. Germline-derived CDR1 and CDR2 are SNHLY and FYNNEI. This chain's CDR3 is CASSAVGGRTEAFF. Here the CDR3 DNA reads TGTGCCAGCAGCGCCGTAGGGGGGAGGACTGAAGCTTTCTTT.

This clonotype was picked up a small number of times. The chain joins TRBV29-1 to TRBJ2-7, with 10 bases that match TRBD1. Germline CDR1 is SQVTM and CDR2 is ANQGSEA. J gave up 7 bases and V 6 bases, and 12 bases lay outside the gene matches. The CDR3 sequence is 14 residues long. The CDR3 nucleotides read TGCAGCGTGCAAGGGCATGGGGACAGGGGAGAGCAGTACTTC. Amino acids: CSVQGHGDRGEQYF.

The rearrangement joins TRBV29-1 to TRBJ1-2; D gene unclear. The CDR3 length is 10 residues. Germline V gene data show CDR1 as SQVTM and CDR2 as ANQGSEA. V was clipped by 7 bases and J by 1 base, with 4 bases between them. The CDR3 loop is CSGGNYGYTF. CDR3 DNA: TGCAGCGGTGGTAACTATGGCTACACCTTC.

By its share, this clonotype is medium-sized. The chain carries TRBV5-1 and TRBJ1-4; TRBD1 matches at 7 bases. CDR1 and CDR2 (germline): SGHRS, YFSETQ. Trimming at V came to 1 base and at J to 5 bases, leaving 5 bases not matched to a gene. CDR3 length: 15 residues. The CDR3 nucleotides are TGCGCCAGCAGCTTGCATGCACAGGGGAATGAAAAACTGTTTTTT. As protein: CASSLHAQGNEKLFF.

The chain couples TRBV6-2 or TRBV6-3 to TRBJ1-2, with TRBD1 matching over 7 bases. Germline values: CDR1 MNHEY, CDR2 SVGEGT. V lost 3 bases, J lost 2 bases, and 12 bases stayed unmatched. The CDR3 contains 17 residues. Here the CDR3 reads CASSYSIRQGGNYGYTF. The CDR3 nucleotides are TGTGCCAGCAGTTATAGCATCCGACAGGGCGGCAACTATGGCTACACCTTC.

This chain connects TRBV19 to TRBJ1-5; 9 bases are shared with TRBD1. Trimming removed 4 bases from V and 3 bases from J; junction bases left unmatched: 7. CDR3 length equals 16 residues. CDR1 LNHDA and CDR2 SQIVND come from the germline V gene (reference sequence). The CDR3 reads CASSTWDRDVNQPQHF. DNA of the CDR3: TGTGCCAGTAGTACCTGGGACAGGGATGTCAATCAGCCCCAGCATTTT.

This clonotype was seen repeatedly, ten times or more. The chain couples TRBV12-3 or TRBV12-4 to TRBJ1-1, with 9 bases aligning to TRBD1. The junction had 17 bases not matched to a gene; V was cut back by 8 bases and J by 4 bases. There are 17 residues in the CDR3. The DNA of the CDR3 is TGTGCCAGCCGCCGAAAACGGGGACAGGGTAGTAGCACTGAAGCTTTCTTT. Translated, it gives CASRRKRGQGSSTEAFF.

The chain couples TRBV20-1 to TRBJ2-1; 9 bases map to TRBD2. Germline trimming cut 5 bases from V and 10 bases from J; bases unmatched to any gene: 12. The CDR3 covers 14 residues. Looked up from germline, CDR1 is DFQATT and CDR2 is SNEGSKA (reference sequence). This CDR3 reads CSARAPLAGTEQFF. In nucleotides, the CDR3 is TGCAGTGCTCGGGCCCCCCTAGCGGGAACAGAGCAGTTCTTC.

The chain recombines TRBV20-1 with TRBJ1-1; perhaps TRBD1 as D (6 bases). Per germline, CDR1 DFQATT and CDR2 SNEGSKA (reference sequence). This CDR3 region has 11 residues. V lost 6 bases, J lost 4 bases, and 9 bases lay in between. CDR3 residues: CSARGGTEAFF. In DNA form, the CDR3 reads TGCAGTGCCAGGGGAGGCACTGAAGCTTTCTTT.

CDR3 in amino acids: CASTNTGEGNTEAFF. Here the CDR3 DNA reads TGTGCCAGCACCAATACAGGGGAGGGGAACACTGAAGCTTTCTTT. The V call is TRBV25-1, the J call TRBJ1-1; 7 bases match TRBD1. After removal of 7 bases from V and 1 base from J, the junction contained 9 bases not matched to a gene. Germline CDR1 reads MGHDK; CDR2 reads SYGVNS. This CDR3 is built from 15 residues.

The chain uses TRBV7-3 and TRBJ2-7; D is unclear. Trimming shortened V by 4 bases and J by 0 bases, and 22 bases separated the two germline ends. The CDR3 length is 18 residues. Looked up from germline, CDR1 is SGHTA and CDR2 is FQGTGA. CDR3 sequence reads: CASSSGFRVRHSSYEQYF. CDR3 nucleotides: TGTGCCAGCAGCTCCGGTTTTCGTGTCAGGCATAGCTCCTACGAGCAGTACTTC.

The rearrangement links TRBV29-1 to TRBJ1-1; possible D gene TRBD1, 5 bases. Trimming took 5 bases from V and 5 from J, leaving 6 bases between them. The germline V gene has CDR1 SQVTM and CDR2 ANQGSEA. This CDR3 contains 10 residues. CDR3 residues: CSVRQTEAFF. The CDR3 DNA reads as TGCAGCGTTAGACAGACTGAAGCTTTCTTT.

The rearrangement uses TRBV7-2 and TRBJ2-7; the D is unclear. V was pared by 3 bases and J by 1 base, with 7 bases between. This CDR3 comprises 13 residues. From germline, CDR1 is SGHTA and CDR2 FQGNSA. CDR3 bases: TGTGCCAGCAGCTTCGCCCCATCCTACGAGCAGTACTTC. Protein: CASSFAPSYEQYF.

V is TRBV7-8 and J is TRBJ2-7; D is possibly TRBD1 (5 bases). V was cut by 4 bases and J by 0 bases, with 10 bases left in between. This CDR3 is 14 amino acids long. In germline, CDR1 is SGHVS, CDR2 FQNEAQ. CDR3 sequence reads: CASSYRGVSYEQYF. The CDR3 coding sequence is TGTGCCAGCAGCTATAGGGGTGTCTCCTACGAGCAGTACTTC.

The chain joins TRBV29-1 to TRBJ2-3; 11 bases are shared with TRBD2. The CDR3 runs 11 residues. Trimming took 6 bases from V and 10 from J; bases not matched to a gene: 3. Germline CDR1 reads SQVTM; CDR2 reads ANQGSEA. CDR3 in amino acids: CSVATSGAQYF. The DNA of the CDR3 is TGCAGCGTCGCGACTAGCGGGGCGCAGTATTTT.

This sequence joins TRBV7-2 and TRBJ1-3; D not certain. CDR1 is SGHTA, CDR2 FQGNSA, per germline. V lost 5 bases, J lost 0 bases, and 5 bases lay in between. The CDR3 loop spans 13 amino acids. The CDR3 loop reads CASSPASGNTIYF. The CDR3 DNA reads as TGTGCCAGCAGCCCTGCCTCTGGAAACACCATATATTTT. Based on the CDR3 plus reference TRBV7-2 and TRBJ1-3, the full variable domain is GAGVSQSPSNKVTEKGKDVELRCDPISGHTALYWYRQSLGQGLEFLIYFQGNSAPDKSGLPSDRFSAERTGGSVSTLTIQRTQQEDSAVYLCASSPASGNTIYFGEGSWLTVV.

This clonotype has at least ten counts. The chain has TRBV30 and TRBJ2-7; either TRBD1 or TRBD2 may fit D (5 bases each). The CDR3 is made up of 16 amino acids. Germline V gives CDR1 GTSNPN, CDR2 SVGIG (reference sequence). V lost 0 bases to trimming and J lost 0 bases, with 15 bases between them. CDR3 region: CAWSVRTGTHSYEQYF. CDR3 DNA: TGTGCCTGGAGTGTACGAACGGGGACGCACTCCTACGAGCAGTACTTC.

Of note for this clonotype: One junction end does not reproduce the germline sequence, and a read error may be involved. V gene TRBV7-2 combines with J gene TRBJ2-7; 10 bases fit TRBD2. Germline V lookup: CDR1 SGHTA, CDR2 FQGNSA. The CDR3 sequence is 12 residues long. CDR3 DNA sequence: TGTGCCAGCAGCACCCGGACTAGCGGAGAGAAATTC. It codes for CASSTRTSGEKF.